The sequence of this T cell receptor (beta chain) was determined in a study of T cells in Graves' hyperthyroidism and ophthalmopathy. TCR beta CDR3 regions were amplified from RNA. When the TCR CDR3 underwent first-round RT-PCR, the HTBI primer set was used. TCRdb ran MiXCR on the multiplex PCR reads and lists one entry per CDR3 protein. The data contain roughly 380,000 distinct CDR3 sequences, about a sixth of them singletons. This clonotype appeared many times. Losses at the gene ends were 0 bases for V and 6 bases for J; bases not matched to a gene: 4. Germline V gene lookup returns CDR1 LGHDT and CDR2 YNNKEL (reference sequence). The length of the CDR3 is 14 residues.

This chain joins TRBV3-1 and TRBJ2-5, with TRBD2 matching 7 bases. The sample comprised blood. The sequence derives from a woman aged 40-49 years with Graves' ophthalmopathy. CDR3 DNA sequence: TGTGCCAGCAGCCAAGATTCCGGGGGGAAGACCCAGTACTTC. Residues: CASSQDSGGKTQYF.